This TCR beta chain was profiled in a study of spatial heterogeneity in lung cancer. Looking at the study overall: Beta-chain sequences consistently outnumbered alpha-chain sequences in detection.

TCRdb independently ran MiXCR on the 5' RACE reads; one entry per CDR3 protein. The profile shows more than 5,500 distinct CDR3 sequences, 4.8% of them singletons. The time point is: sample taken at primary tumor resection. Extraction of whole RNA from tumor, nontumor lung or frozen PBMC preceded unsorted sequencing. The CDR3 is made up of 15 amino acids. From germline, CDR1 is MNHEY and CDR2 SMNVEV (reference sequence). Trimming took 3 bases from V and 2 from J; bases not matched to a gene: 0. The study, taken as a whole, reports: The number of expanded tumor alpha and beta chains correlated with mutation number.

By its share, this clonotype is medium-sized. Its antigen remains unidentified. This beta chain is off target for a library built for alpha chains, so its abundance means little. The chain joins TRBV27 to TRBJ2-7, with 14 bases lining up with TRBD2. Material: lung tumor tissue, obtained at surgery. The TCR originated in a male donor with early-stage non-small cell lung cancer. The CDR3 loop is CASSLGLAGAYEQYF. DNA for the CDR3: TGTGCCAGCAGTTTGGGACTAGCGGGAGCCTACGAGCAGTACTTC.